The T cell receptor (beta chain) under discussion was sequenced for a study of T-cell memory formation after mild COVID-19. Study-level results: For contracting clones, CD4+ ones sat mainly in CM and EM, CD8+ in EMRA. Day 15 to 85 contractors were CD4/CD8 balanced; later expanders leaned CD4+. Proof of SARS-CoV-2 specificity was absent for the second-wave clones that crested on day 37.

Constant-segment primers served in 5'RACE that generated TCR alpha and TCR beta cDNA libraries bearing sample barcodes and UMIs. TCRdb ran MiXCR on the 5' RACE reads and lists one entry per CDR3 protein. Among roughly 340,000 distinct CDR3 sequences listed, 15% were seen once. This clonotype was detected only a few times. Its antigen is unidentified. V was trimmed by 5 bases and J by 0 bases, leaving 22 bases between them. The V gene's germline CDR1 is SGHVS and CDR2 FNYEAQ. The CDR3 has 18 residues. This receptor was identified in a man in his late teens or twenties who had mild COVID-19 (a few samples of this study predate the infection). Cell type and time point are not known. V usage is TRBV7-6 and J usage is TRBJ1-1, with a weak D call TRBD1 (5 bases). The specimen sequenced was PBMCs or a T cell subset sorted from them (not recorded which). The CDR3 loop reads CASSPRLSHGTVNTEAFF. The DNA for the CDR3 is TGTGCCAGCAGCCCCCGTCTTAGTCACGGGACGGTGAACACTGAAGCTTTCTTT.